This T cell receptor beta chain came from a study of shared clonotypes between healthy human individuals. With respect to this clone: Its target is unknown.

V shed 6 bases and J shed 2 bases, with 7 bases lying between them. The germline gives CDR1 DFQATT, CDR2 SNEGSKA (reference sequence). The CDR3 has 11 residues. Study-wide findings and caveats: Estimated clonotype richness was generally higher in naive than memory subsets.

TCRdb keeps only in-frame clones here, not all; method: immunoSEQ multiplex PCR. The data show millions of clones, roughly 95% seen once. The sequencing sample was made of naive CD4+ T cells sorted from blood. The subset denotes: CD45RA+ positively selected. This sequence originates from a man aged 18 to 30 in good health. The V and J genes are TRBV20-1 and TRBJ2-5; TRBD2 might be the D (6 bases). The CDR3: CSATRQETQYF. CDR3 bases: TGCAGTGCGACTAGGCAAGAGACCCAGTACTTC.